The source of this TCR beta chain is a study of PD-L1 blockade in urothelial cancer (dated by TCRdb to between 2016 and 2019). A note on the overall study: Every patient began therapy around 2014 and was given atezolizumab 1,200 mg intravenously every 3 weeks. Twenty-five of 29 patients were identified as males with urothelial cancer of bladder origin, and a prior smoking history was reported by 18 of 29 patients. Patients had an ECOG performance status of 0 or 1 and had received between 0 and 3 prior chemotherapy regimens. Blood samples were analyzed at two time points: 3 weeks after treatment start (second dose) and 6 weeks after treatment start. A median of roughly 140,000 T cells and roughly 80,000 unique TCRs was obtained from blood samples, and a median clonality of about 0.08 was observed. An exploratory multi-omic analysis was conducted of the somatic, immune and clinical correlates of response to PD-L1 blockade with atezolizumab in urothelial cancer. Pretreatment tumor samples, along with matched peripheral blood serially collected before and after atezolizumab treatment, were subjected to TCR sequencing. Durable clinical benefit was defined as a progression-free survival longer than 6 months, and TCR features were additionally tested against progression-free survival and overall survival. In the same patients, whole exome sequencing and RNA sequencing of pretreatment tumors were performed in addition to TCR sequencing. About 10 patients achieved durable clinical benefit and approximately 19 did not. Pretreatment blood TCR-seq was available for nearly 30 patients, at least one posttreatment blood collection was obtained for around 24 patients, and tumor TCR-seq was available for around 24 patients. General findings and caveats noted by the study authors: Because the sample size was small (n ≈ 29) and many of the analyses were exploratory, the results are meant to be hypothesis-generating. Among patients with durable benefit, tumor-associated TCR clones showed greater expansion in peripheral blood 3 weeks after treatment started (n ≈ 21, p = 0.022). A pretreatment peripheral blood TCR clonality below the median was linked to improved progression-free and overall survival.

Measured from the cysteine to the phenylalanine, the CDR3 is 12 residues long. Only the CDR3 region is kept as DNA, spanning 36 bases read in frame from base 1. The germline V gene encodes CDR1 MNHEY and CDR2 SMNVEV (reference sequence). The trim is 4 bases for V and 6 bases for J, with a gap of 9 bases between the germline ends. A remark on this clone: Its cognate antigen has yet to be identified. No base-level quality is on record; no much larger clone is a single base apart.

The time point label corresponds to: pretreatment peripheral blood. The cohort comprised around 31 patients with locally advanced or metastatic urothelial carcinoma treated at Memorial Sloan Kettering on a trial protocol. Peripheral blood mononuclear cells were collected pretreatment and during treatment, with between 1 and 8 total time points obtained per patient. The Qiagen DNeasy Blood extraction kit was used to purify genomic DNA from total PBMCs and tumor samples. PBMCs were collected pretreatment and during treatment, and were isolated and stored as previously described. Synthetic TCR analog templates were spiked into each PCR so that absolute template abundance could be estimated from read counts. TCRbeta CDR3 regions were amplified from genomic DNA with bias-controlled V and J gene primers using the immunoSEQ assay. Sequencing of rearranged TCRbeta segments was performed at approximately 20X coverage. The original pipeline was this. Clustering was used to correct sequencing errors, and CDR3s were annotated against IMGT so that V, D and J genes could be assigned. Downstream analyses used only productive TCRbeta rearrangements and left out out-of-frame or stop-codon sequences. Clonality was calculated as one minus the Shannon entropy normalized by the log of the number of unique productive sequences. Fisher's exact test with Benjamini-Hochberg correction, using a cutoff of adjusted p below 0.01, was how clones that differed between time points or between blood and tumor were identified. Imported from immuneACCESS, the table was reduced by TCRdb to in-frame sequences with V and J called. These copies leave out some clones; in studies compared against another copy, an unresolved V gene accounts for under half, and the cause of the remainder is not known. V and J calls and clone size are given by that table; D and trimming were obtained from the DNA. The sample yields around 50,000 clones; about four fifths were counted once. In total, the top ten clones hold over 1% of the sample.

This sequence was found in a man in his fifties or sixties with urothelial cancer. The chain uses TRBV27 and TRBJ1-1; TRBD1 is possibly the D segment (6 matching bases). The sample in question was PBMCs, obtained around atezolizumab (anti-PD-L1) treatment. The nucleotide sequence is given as TGTGCCAGCAGTTCCCGACAGGCTGAAGCTTTCTTT. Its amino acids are CASSSRQAEAFF.